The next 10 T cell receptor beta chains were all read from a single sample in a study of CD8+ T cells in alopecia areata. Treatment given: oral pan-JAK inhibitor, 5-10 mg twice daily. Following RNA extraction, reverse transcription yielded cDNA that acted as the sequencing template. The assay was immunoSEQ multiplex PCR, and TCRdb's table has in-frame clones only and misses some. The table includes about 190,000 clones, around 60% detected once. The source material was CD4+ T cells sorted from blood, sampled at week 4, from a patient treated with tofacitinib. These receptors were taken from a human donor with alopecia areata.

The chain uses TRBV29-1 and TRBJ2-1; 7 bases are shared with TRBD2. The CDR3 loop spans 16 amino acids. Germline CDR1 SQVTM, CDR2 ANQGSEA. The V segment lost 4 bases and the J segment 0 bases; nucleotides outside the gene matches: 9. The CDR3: CSVVGGRVSSYNEQFF. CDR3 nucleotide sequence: TGCAGCGTTGTCGGAGGGAGGGTTAGCTCCTACAATGAGCAGTTCTTC.

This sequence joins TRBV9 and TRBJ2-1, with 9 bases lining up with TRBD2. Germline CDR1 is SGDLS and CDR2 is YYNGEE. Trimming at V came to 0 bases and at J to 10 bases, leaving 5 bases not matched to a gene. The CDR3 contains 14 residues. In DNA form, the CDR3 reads TGTGCCAGCAGCGTAGTAGCGGGAGAGGCGGAGCAGTTCTTC. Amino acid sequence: CASSVVAGEAEQFF.

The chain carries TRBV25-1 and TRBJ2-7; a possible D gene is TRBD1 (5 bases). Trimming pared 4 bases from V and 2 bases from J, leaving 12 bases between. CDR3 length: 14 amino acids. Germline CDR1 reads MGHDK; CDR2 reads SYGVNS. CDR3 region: CASSGTLSTYEQYF. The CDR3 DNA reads TGTGCCAGCAGTGGGACACTCTCGACCTACGAGCAGTACTTC.

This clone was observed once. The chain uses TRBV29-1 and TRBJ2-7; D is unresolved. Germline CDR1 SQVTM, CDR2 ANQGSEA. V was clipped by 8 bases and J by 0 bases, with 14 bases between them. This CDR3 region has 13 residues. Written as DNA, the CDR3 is TGCAGCACCTGGGCGGAGAGCTCCTACGAGCAGTACTTC. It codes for CSTWAESSYEQYF.

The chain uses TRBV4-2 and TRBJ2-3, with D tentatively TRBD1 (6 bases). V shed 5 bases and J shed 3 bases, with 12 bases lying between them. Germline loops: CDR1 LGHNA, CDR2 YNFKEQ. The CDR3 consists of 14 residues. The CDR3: CASSSLQGTDTQYF. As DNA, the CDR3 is TGTGCCAGCAGCTCCCTACAGGGAACAGATACGCAGTATTTT.

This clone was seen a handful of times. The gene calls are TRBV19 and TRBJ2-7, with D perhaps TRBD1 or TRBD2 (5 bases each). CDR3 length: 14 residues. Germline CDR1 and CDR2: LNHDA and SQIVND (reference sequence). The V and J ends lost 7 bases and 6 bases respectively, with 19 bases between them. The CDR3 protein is CASNEAGVQGEQYF. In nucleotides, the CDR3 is TGTGCCAGTAATGAGGCGGGTGTGCAGGGCGAGCAGTACTTC.

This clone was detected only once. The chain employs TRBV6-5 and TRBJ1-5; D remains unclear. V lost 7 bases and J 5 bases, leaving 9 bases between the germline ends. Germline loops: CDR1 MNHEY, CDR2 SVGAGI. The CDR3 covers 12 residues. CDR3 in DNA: TGTGCCAGCACTACCGGGGATCAGCCCCAGCATTTT. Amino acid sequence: CASTTGDQPQHF.

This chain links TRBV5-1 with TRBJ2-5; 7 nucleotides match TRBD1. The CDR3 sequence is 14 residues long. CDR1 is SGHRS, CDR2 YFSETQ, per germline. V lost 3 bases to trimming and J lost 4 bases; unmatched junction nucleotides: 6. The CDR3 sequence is CASSSGQPSETQYF. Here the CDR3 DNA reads TGCGCCAGCAGCTCGGGACAGCCGTCAGAGACCCAGTACTTC.

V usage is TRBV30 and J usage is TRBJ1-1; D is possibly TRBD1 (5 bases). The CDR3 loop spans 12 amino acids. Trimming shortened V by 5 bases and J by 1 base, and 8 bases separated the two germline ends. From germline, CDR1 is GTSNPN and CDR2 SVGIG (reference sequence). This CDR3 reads CAWGQSNTEAFF. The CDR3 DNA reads TGTGCCTGGGGACAATCGAACACTGAAGCTTTCTTT.

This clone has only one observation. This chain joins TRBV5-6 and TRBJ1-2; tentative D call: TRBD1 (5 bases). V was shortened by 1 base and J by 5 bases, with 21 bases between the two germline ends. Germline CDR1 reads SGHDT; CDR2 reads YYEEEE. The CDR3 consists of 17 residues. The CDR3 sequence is CASSLPQGTFFRYGYTF. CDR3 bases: TGTGCCAGCAGCTTGCCTCAGGGAACATTTTTTCGATATGGCTACACCTTC.